This T cell receptor (beta chain) was sequenced in a study of shared clonotypes between healthy human individuals. The CDR3 consists of 13 residues. V shed 6 bases and J 7 bases; nucleotides not matched to a gene: 4. Germline values: CDR1 MNHEY, CDR2 SVGAGI. Clones were read by immunoSEQ multiplex PCR, and TCRdb kept only the in-frame ones, dropping some. The data show 450,000 to 500,000 clones, around 80% seen once. In this sample, this clone turned up a few times. As yet, its antigen is unknown. Study results and limitations: A small donor pool kept down the genetic and exposure-history diversity that was represented.

This receptor was taken from a woman between 40 and 55 years old in good health. Some clones in this sample may be carry-over from other donors' samples. Sequencing input: PBMCs. The V gene is TRBV6-5, the J gene TRBJ2-1, with 9 bases identical to TRBD1. Written as DNA, the CDR3 is TGTGCCAGCAGAAGGACAGGGGAGAATGAGCAGTTCTTC. Translation gives CASRRTGENEQFF.